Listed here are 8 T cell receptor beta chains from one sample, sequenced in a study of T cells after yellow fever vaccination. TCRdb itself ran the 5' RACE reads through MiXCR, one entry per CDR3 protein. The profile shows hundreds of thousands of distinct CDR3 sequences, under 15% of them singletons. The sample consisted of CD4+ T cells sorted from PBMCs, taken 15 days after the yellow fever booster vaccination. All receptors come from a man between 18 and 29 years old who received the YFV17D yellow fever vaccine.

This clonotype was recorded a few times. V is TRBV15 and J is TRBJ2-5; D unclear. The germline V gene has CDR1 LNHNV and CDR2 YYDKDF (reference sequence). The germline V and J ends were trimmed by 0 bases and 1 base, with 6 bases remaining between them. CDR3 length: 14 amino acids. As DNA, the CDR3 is TGTGCCACCAGCAGAGAGAGGCTCCAAGAGACCCAGTACTTC. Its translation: CATSRERLQETQYF.

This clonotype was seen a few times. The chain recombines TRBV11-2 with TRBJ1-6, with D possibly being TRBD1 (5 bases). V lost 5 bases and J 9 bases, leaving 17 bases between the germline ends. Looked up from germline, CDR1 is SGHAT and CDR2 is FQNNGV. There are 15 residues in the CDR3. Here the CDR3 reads CASSPVAGDSSPLHF. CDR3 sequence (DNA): TGTGCCAGCAGCCCGGTTGCGGGGGATTCTTCACCCCTCCACTTT.

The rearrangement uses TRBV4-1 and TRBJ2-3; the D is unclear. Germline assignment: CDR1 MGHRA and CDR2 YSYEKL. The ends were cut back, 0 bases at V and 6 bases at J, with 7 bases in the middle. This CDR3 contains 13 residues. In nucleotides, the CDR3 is TGCGCCAGCAGCCAAGAACGGCGGGATACGCAGTATTTT. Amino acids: CASSQERRDTQYF.

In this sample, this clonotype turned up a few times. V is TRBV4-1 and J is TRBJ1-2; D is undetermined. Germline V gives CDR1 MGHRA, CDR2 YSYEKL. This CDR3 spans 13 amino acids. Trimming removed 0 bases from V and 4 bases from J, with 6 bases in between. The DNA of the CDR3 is TGCGCCAGCAGCCAAGACAGTTCCTATGGCTACACCTTC. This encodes CASSQDSSYGYTF.

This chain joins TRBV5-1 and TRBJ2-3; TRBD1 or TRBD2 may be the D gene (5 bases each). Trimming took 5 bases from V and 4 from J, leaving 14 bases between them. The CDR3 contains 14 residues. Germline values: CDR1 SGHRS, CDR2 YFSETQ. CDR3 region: CASSSSTGADTQYF. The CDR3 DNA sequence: TGCGCCAGCAGTTCTAGCACAGGCGCAGATACGCAGTATTTT. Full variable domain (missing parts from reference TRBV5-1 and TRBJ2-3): KAGVTQTPRYLIKTRGQQVTLSCSPISGHRSVSWYQQTPGQGLQFLFEYFSETQRNKGNFPGRFSGRQFSNSRSEMNVSTLELGDSALYLCASSSSTGADTQYFGPGTRLTVL.

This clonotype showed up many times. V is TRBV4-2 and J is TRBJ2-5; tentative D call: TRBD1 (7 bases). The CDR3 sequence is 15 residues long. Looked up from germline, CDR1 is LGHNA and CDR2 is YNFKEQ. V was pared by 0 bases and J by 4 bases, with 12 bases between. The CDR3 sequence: CASSQDGQGGETQYF. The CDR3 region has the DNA TGTGCCAGCAGCCAAGATGGCCAGGGGGGAGAGACCCAGTACTTC.

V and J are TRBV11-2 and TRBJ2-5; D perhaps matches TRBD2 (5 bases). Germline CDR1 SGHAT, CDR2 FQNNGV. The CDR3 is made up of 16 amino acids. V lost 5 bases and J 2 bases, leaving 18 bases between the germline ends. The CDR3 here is CASSPTETGWQETQYF. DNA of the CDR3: TGTGCCAGCAGCCCAACGGAGACGGGGTGGCAAGAGACCCAGTACTTC.

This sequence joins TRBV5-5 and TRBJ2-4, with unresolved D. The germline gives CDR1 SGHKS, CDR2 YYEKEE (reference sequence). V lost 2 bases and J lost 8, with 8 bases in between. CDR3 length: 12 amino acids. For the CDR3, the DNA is TGTGCCAGCAGCTTCTATGGGGACATTCAGTACTTC. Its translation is CASSFYGDIQYF.